The entry below describes one T cell receptor beta chain. Its antigen remains unidentified. This sample was taken from a study of blood T cells in healthy people across ages. CDR1 and CDR2 from the germline V gene are LGHDT and YNNKEL (reference sequence). Trimming cost V 1 base and J 3 bases; bases outside gene matches: 7. The CDR3 runs 16 residues. A second about 6 to 12 cycle PCR used barcoded and J-beta primers. A single record per CDR3 protein comes from TCRdb applying MiXCR to the 5' RACE reads. In the table there are 650,000 to 950,000 distinct CDR3 sequences, 44% of which are singletons. Overall study findings and caveats: Since the PBMCs were unsorted, naive and antigen-experienced cells could not be conclusively compared. Investigators viewed diversity estimates from one million T cells as underestimates, the study reported.

Sequenced input: blood. This chain uses TRBV3-1 with TRBJ2-3, with TRBD1 matching 7 bases. This clonotype originated in a man aged 60-69 years in good health. CDR3 DNA: TGTGCCAGCAGCCAAGGAGACAGGGAGTGGACAGATACGCAGTATTTT. Residues: CASSQGDREWTDTQYF.